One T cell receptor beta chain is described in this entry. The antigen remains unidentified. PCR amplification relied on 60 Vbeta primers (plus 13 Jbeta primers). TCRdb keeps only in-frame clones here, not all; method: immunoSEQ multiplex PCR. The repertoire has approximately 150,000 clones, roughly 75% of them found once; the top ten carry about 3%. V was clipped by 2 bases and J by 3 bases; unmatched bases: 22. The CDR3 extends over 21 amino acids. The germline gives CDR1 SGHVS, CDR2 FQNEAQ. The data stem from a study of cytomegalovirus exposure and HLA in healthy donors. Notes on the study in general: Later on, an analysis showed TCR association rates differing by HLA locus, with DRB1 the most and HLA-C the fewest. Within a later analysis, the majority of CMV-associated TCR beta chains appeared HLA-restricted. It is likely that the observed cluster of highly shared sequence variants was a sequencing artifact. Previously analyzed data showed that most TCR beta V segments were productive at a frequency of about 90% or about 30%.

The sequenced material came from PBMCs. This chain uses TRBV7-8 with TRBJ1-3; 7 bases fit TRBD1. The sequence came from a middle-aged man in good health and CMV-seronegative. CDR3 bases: TGTGCCAGCAGCTTACCCCGCCAGGGGGGCAGCTTCAGTCCATTTGGAAACACCATATATTTT. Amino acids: CASSLPRQGGSFSPFGNTIYF. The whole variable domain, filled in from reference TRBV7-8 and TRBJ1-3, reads GAGVSQSPRYKVAKRGQDVALRCDPISGHVSLFWYQQALGQGPEFLTYFQNEAQLDKSGLPSDRFFAERPEGSVSTLKIQRTQQEDSAVYLCASSLPRQGGSFSPFGNTIYFGEGSWLTVV.